Listed here are 4 T cell receptor beta chains from one sample, sequenced in a study of blood T cell repertoires in COVID-19. Produced via immunoSEQ multiplex PCR; TCRdb's table is partial and in-frame only. The sample has around 270,000 clones; around nine tenths are singletons. The sequenced sample was PBMCs or T cells enriched from blood (not recorded which). The receptor source for this set is a woman between 40 and 50 years old who had been exposed to COVID-19.

This chain links TRBV4-3 with TRBJ2-3, with 8 bases lining up with TRBD1. Germline CDR1 and CDR2: LGHNA and YSLEER. V trimming: 3 bases; J trimming: 4 bases; junction bases outside the gene matches: 9. There are 16 residues in the CDR3. CDR3 sequence reads: CASSHAQGGGPDTQYF. CDR3 in DNA: TGCGCCAGCAGCCATGCACAGGGGGGAGGACCAGATACGCAGTATTTT.

The rearrangement joins TRBV4-2 to TRBJ2-3; 12 positions match TRBD2. CDR3 length: 17 residues. Per the germline V gene, CDR1 is LGHNA and CDR2 is YNFKEQ. Trimming removed 3 bases from V and 2 bases from J; junction bases left unmatched: 6. CDR3 sequence: CASSQETSGSPTDTQYF. The CDR3 nucleotides are TGTGCCAGCAGCCAGGAGACTAGCGGGAGCCCCACAGATACGCAGTATTTT.

CDR3 DNA sequence: TGTGCCAGCAGAGACAGTCTCTCCTACGAGCAGTACGTC. As protein: CASRDSLSYEQYV. The rearrangement uses TRBV13 and TRBJ2-7, with TRBD1 as a possible D gene (5 bases). V gave up 6 bases and J gave up 0 bases, with 9 bases separating them. The germline gives CDR1 PRHDT, CDR2 FYEKMQ (reference sequence). The CDR3 spans 13 residues.

The chain carries TRBV4-1 and TRBJ1-2; 9 positions match TRBD1. CDR1 is MGHRA and CDR2 is YSYEKL in the germline V gene. The J segment lost 6 bases and the V segment lost 4 bases, leaving 15 bases of the junction unmatched. CDR3 length equals 17 residues. The CDR3 region is CASSPRGQGLGADGYTF. The CDR3 nucleotides are TGCGCCAGCAGCCCAAGGGGACAGGGATTGGGGGCGGATGGCTACACCTTC.